This T cell receptor beta chain was captured by sequencing in a study of T cell changes during pregnancy in multiple sclerosis. Measured with immunoSEQ multiplex PCR; TCRdb has only the in-frame clones, and not every one. Of roughly 80,000 clones detected, roughly 94% appear once; the ten largest clones hold around 2.6%. The CDR3 has 16 residues. Per germline, CDR1 SGHTS and CDR2 YDEGEE. V was pared by 4 bases and J by 2 bases, with 8 bases of the junction left unmatched. The sequence was collected from a female donor with multiple sclerosis, enrolled in a pregnancy study. This sequence joins TRBV5-8 and TRBJ2-3; TRBD1 matches at 9 bases. The source was peripheral blood, collected before pregnancy. The CDR3 region is CASSPWRTGVTDTQYF. The CDR3 DNA sequence: TGTGCCAGCAGCCCGTGGAGGACAGGGGTCACAGATACGCAGTATTTT.